This paragraph reports one T cell receptor beta chain. This clonotype was seen many times. There is no known antigen for this receptor. Base qualities were left out, and no much larger clone turns up one base away. The TCR beta CDR3 regions were amplified from RNA transcripts. The TCR CDR3 was subjected to a first round of RT-PCR using the HTBI primer set and the Qiagen OneStep RT-PCR kit. A second multiplex PCR round built the libraries, followed by size selection and purification. Paired-end sequencing of the libraries was performed with 100 bp reads on an Illumina HiSeq2000. Concerning the study's data processing: SOAPnuke was used to process the raw data, with reads discarded if the reads contained adapters or uncalled bases, had a mean Phred below 15, or lacked an exact constant-primer or identifier match. High-quality paired reads were merged using COPE v1.2.5, and each unique nucleotide sequence was defined as a clonotype. MiTCR v1.1 was used to align the clonotypes against IMGT TRBV, TRBD and TRBJ reference segments. Only V-J combinations with frequency above 0.0001, covering approximately 99% of repertoires, were analysed. The TCS score was defined as F50 (clonal expansion) divided by E x V (chaos), with BLOSUM62-based TCRdist calculated between CDR3 peptides within each V-J. Welch's t-statistics and random forest reduced 500 to 550 V-J features to under 15, which were used in a naive Bayes classifier (R e1071). The public reads were run again by TCRdb, first through fastp at Q25 and then through MiXCR, and only productive beta chains were kept. One record per CDR3 amino acid sequence lists the most common genes and DNA. These V and J calls derive from TCRdb rather than the authors' analysis. The sample has 360,000 or so distinct CDR3 sequences on record, about 18% of them singletons. The top ten clonotypes cover around 3.6% of the sample.

A patient counted as having stable Graves' hyperthyroidism if no progression to ophthalmopathy occurred over 18 months of follow-up. Hyperthyroidism patients were newly diagnosed, had a disease duration of under 2 months, and were aged 18 to 65 years. Patients with uncontrolled infections, other autoimmune diseases, pregnancy or lactation were excluded. Diagnoses were based on clinical symptoms, serum thyroxine and TRAb, thyroid ultrasound and orbital computed tomography. PBMCs were separated from approximately 9.9 ml of fresh peripheral blood using Ficoll-Paque density gradient centrifugation. Trizol reagent was used to extract total RNA, and RNA quality was then checked on an Agilent 2100 Bioanalyzer. The CDR3 runs 15 amino acids, cysteine and phenylalanine included. Of the read, only the CDR3 DNA is kept; its 45 bases are in frame from base 1. The germline V gene (reference sequence) yields MNHEY for CDR1 and SMNVEV for CDR2. V loses 6 bases of germline sequence and J loses 4 bases, and the interval between the two ends is 16 bases.

This sample was taken from a study of T cells in Graves' hyperthyroidism and ophthalmopathy (dated by TCRdb to about 2019). Looking at the study overall: Peripheral blood was sampled at the time of initial diagnosis, prior to any treatment. After blood sampling, hyperthyroidism patients were treated with methimazole at a starting dose of 30 mg daily, and ophthalmopathy patients were treated with high-dose intravenous methylprednisolone. A discovery cohort of fewer than 110 patients, roughly 43 with Graves' ophthalmopathy and fewer than 65 with stable Graves' hyperthyroidism, was used to find distinguishing TCR V-J signatures. Prospective prediction of ophthalmopathy was tested in an independent validation cohort consisting of 18 to 20 hyperthyroidism patients and 17 patients who later progressed to ophthalmopathy. For training and testing, the 80 to 100 patients in the discovery cohort were randomly divided in a 7:3 ratio. The paper describes TCR Vbeta CDR3 sequencing of more than 120 peripheral blood samples, made up of some 40 ophthalmopathy patients, approximately 76 hyperthyroidism patients and about 17 progressor patients. Thyroid tissue and blood T-cell repertoires from about six Graves' hyperthyroidism patients were also compared in the study.

On the study overall, not on this receptor specifically: In validation, the model predicted progression to ophthalmopathy with around 71% sensitivity and around 72% specificity, a median of approximately 6.7 months before onset. Sample size was not statistically predetermined, and investigators were not blinded to group allocation. A model built on a 13 V-J signature distinguished ophthalmopathy from stable hyperthyroidism, reaching 85% to 90% sensitivity and approximately 81% specificity in cross-validation and 80%/75% in testing. Most expanded thyroid clonotypes (frequency above 0.001) were also detected in blood, a finding suggesting that blood repertoires may reflect thyroid immune responses.

Sequenced sample: blood. The sequence derives from a woman aged 18 to 35 with Graves' hyperthyroidism. Recombination joined TRBV27 with TRBJ1-5; TRBD1 is perhaps the D gene, given 5 matching bases. The CDR3 region has the sequence CASRRQGGGNQPQHF. The sequenced DNA: TGTGCCAGCAGAAGGCAGGGAGGTGGGAATCAGCCCCAGCATTTT.